One T cell receptor (beta chain) is described in this entry. The antigen is not known. The data stem from a study of Ad26.COV2.S vaccination and SARS-CoV-2 variants. Treatment of the sample: some 20 received Ad26.COV2.S at low or high dose, single or two shots; a few received placebo; per-sample allocation not given. Samples were taken on day 63 after the first vaccine or placebo injection. Measured with immunoSEQ multiplex PCR; TCRdb has only the in-frame clones, and not every one. The repertoire includes around 240,000 clones, roughly 88% of them detected once, and around 11% sits in the top ten. Germline values: CDR1 MNHNS, CDR2 SASEGT. Trimming took 2 bases from V and 6 from J, leaving 10 bases between them. The CDR3 has 13 residues. The study's findings and limits: Possible underestimation of total T cell responses by the TCR breadth and depth analyses was noted.

The rearrangement links TRBV6-1 to TRBJ1-1, with D tentatively TRBD1 (6 bases). The sequence was collected from a person aged 18-60 years who received the Ad26.COV2.S COVID-19 vaccine or a placebo. The sequencing here drew on peripheral blood, taken in a trial of Ad26.COV2.S vaccine versus placebo. In DNA form, the CDR3 reads TGTGCCAGCAGTGAAAGCAGGGGCCCTGAAGCTTTCTTT. It encodes CASSESRGPEAFF.